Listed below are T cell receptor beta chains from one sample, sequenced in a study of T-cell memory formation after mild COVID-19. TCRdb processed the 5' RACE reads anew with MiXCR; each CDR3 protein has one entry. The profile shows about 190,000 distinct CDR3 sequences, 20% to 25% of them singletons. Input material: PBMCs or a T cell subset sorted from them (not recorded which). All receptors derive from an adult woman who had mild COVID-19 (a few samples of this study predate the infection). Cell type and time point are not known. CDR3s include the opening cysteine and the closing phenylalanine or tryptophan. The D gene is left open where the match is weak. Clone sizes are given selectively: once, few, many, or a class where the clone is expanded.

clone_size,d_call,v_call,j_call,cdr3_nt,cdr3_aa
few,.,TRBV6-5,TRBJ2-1,TGTGCCAGCAGTTACCAGACGGGGACCTATGAGCAGTTCTTC,CASSYQTGTYEQFF
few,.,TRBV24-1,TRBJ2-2,TGTGCCACCAGCCTACAGTTGGGGTTAAACACCGGGGAGCTGTTTTTT,CATSLQLGLNTGELFF
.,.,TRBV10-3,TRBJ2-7,TGTGCCATCCGTCCGGACCAGTACTACGAGCAGTACTTC,CAIRPDQYYEQYF
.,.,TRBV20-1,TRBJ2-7,TGCAGTGCTAGAGATGTCAGGGTTAACCACGAGCAGTACTTC,CSARDVRVNHEQYF
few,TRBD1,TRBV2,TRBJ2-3,TGTGCCAGCAGTGATCAGGACAGGGGGACAGATACGCAGTATTTT,CASSDQDRGTDTQYF
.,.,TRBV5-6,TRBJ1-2,TGTGCCAGCAGCTTACCACAGGGCCCCTATGGCTACACCTTC,CASSLPQGPYGYTF
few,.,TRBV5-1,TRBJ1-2,TGCGCCAGCAGCTTGGCAGGACAGACCAACGGCTACACCTTC,CASSLAGQTNGYTF
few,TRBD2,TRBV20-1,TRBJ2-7,TGCAGTGCTAGAGTTAGCGGGAGGACCTCCTCCTACGAGCAGTACTTC,CSARVSGRTSSYEQYF
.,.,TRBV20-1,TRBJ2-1,TGCAGTGCTAGCCCCGGGGACAATGAGCAGTTCTTC,CSASPGDNEQFF
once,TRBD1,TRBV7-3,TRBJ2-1,TGTGCCAGCAGCTTAGATCGACAGGGGGCGAGGAATGAGCAGTTCTTC,CASSLDRQGARNEQFF
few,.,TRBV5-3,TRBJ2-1,TGTGCCAGAAGCTTGCCCCGGCGGGCGGGAATTCATGAGCAGTTCTTC,CARSLPRRAGIHEQFF
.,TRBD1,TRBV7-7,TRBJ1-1,TGTGCTAGCAACATGGACAGGGCGGTCACTGAAGCTTTCTTT,CASNMDRAVTEAFF
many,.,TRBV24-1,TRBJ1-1,TGTGCCACCAGTGATTCTGGAATGAACACTGAAGCTTTCTTT,CATSDSGMNTEAFF
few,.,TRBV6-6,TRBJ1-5,TGTGCCAGCAGTGTAGGCAGTTACAATCAGCCCCAGCATTTT,CASSVGSYNQPQHF
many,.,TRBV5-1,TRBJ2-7,TGCGCCAGCAGCTTGGGACAGACATCCTACGAGCAGTACTTC,CASSLGQTSYEQYF
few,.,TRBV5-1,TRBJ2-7,TGCGCCAGCAGCCCGGGAGAGGGTGGGTACGAGCAGTACTTC,CASSPGEGGYEQYF
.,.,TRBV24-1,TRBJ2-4,TGTGCCACCAGTGATAGAGGACTAGCCAAAAACATTCAGTACTTC,CATSDRGLAKNIQYF
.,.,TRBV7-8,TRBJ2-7,TGTGCCAGCAGCTTAAAGGTTTCGGGGAACGAGCAGTACTTC,CASSLKVSGNEQYF
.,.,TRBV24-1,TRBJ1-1,TGTGCCACCAGACAGTCAATGAACACTGAAGCTTTCTTT,CATRQSMNTEAFF
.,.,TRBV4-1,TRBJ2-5,TGCGCCAGCAGCCAGAAGGGGTTGGGGGCCCAGTACTTC,CASSQKGLGAQYF
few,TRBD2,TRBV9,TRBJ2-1,TGTGCCAGCAGCGTGGGACTAGCGGGAGAGGGTGAGCAGTTCTTC,CASSVGLAGEGEQFF
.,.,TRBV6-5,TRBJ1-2,TGTGCCAGCAGAGGACCTTTGGGCGACTATGGCTACACCTTC,CASRGPLGDYGYTF
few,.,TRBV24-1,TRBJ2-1,TGTGCCACCAGTAGCCTAGCGCCCTACAATGAGCAGTTCTTC,CATSSLAPYNEQFF
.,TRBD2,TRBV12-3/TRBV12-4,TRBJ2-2,TGTGCCAGCAGTTTACTAGCGGGAGGGCTGAACACCGGGGAGCTGTTTTTT,CASSLLAGGLNTGELFF
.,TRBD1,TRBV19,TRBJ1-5,TGTGCCAGTGGGGGACAGGGGGGCAATCAGCCCCAGCATTTT,CASGGQGGNQPQHF
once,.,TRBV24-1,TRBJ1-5,TGTGCCACCAGTGGAGCAGGGGAGGATCAGCCACAGCATTTT,CATSGAGEDQPQHF
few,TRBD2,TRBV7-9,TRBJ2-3,TGTGCCAGCAGCTTAGCGGCGGGGGCGCAGTATTTT,CASSLAAGAQYF
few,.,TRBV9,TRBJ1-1,TGTGCCAGCAGCGTGGTGGGAGACACTGAAGCTTTCTTT,CASSVVGDTEAFF
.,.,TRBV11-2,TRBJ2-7,TGTGCCAGCACAGGTTACGAGCAGTACTTC,CASTGYEQYF
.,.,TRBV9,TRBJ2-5,TGTGCCAGCAGCATACACTCTAGCGATCAAGAGACCCAGTACTTC,CASSIHSSDQETQYF
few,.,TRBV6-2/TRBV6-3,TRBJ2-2,TGTGCCAGCAGTCCCTTTCCCGGGGAGCTGTTTTTT,CASSPFPGELFF
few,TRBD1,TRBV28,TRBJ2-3,TGTGCCAGCAGTCATCCGGGACAGGAAGGGGACACAGATACGCAGTATTTT,CASSHPGQEGDTDTQYF
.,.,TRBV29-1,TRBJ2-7,TGCAGCGTTGAACCGATGAGCTCCTACGAGCAGTACTTC,CSVEPMSSYEQYF
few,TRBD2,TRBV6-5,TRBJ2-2,TGTGCCAGCAGTTACCAGCGGGAGGGGACCGGGGAGCTGTTTTTT,CASSYQREGTGELFF
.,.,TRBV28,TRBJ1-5,TGTGCCAGCAGTTATTATGTGGGGACTAATCAGCCCCAGCATTTT,CASSYYVGTNQPQHF
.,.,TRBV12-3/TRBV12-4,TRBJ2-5,TGTGCCAGCAGTTCCCGCCGGGACTTCCAAGAGACCCAGTACTTC,CASSSRRDFQETQYF
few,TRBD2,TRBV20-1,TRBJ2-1,TGCAGTGGAGGACTAGCGGGGGCCCACCCGTACAATGAGCAGTTCTTC,CSGGLAGAHPYNEQFF
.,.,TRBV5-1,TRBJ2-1,TGCGCCAGCAGCTTGGCAACAGGGACGTTCTATGAGCAGTTCTTC,CASSLATGTFYEQFF
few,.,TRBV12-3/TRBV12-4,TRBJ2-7,TGTGCCAGCAGTTTAGTGCTGAGGGGGAACACCTACGAGCAGTACTTC,CASSLVLRGNTYEQYF
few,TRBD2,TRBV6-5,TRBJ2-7,TGTGCCAGCAGTCTTCAGACTAGCGGGGGGTCCTACGAGCAGTACTTC,CASSLQTSGGSYEQYF
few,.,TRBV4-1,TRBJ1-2,TGCGCCAGCAGCCAAGGCCCCGGGGGCGCGCGTATGAACTATGGCTACACCTTC,CASSQGPGGARMNYGYTF
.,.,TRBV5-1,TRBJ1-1,TGCGCCAGCAGCTTGGTACAGGTGAACACTGAAGCTTTCTTT,CASSLVQVNTEAFF
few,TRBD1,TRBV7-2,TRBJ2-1,TGTGCCAGCAGCTTAGTTCCAGGGGGCTACAATGAGCAGTTCTTC,CASSLVPGGYNEQFF
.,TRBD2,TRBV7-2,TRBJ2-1,TGTGCCAGCAGCCCCTTGGGAGCTAGCGGGGGGCACAATGAGCAGTTCTTC,CASSPLGASGGHNEQFF
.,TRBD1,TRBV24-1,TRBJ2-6,TGTGCCACCAGTGATCGATACCGGGACAGGGGGAACTCTGGGGCCAACGTCCTGACTTTC,CATSDRYRDRGNSGANVLTF